These T cell receptor beta chains were read from a single sample in a study of cytomegalovirus exposure and HLA in healthy donors. Sequencing was performed with immunoSEQ multiplex PCR; in TCRdb, only in-frame clones are kept and a portion is missing. The profile shows about 77,000 clones, around 84% of them singletons. Sample: PBMCs. The receptor source for this set is a middle-aged man in good health and CMV-seronegative. Both conserved end residues are part of each CDR3. D genes are given only for firm matches. Size values are once, few and many counts, or a class for expanded clones, and some rows have none.

d_gene	v_gene	abundance	j_gene	CDR3nt	CDR3aa
-	TRBV15	-	TRBJ2-7	TGTGCCACCAGCAGAGATAGGCTAGCCTACGAGCAGTACTTC	CATSRDRLAYEQYF
TRBD2	TRBV28	-	TRBJ2-3	TGTGCCAGCAGTTTCACAAATCCGGGACTAGCGGGAAATTTGGGAGATACGCAGTATTTT	CASSFTNPGLAGNLGDTQYF
TRBD2	TRBV15	-	TRBJ2-1	TGTGCCACCAGCAGAGGGAGCGGGAGCTACAATGAGCAGTTCTTC	CATSRGSGSYNEQFF
-	TRBV5-6	-	TRBJ2-1	TGTGCCAGCAGCCAACCTAGACAGGTCTCCTACAATGAGCAGTTCTTC	CASSQPRQVSYNEQFF
-	TRBV5-1	-	TRBJ1-4	TGCGCCAGCAGCTTAACTGCAGGGTCAACTAATGAAAAACTGTTTTTT	CASSLTAGSTNEKLFF
-	TRBV2	-	TRBJ2-1	TGTGCCAGCAATAGAAAACCCTCCTACAATGAGCAGTTCTTC	CASNRKPSYNEQFF
-	TRBV15	-	TRBJ2-6	TGTGCCACCAGCAGAGGACAGTCTTCCTCGGGGGCCAACGTCCTGACTTTC	CATSRGQSSSGANVLTF
TRBD2	TRBV28	-	TRBJ2-3	TGTGCCAGCAGCCCTACTAGCGGGAGGGCCGGAGGAATCTCAGATACGCAGTATTTT	CASSPTSGRAGGISDTQYF
-	TRBV19	-	TRBJ2-3	TGTGCCAGTAGTATAAGCCCCAGGAAACCTTTCACAGATACGCAGTATTTT	CASSISPRKPFTDTQYF
TRBD1	TRBV19	-	TRBJ1-1	TGTGCCAGTAGTCCCCGGGACAGGGGGAGTGGGAACACTGAAGCTTTCTTT	CASSPRDRGSGNTEAFF
-	TRBV27	once	TRBJ1-1	TGTGCTAGCAGTTTATGGCGGGGGGCGCGGACTGAAGCTTTCTTT	CASSLWRGARTEAFF
TRBD1	TRBV27	-	TRBJ2-4	TGTGCCAGCAGTCGTAATAGGGACAGTTTAGCCAAAAACATTCAGTACTTC	CASSRNRDSLAKNIQYF